These 29 T cell receptor beta chains originate from one sample sequenced in a study of T cells after posttransplantation cyclophosphamide. Assay: immunoSEQ multiplex PCR; the TCRdb copy retains only in-frame clones and omits some. The sample lists more than 20,000 clones; around 89% were seen once. Control samples came 1 year after myeloablative marrow transplants with methotrexate plus calcineurin inhibitor. This specimen consisted of PBMCs, obtained after an allogeneic stem cell transplant with a calcineurin inhibitor and methotrexate. These receptor sequences come from a female patient aged 45-65 years who received an allogeneic stem cell transplant from an unrelated donor, was CMV-positive, and had chronic GVHD only. A subset of T cells may come from the graft donor.

The rearrangement joins TRBV5-1 to TRBJ2-7; 9 bases match TRBD2. Germline values: CDR1 SGHRS, CDR2 YFSETQ. This CDR3 region has 16 residues. V dropped 4 bases and J dropped 3; count of bases not matched to a gene: 11. DNA of the CDR3: TGCGCCAGCAGCCCTCAGGGGCGGGAGGGCCGCTACGAGCAGTACTTC. This gives the protein CASSPQGREGRYEQYF.

This chain joins TRBV29-1 and TRBJ1-1; 8 bases line up with TRBD1. CDR3 length: 13 amino acids. V lost 7 bases, J lost 0 bases, and 4 bases stayed unmatched. Germline V lookup: CDR1 SQVTM, CDR2 ANQGSEA. The CDR3 DNA follows: TGCAGCGCACGACAGGGGATGAACACTGAAGCTTTCTTT. Translating gives CSARQGMNTEAFF.

The chain is built from TRBV5-1 and TRBJ2-1; TRBD2 is a possible D gene (5 bases). The CDR3 totals 15 residues. V was trimmed by 2 bases and J by 2 bases, leaving 11 bases between them. Germline V lookup: CDR1 SGHRS, CDR2 YFSETQ. The CDR3: CASSFSGGPYNEQFF. Written as DNA, the CDR3 is TGCGCCAGCAGCTTTTCAGGAGGCCCCTACAATGAGCAGTTCTTC.

This chain links TRBV7-9 with TRBJ2-3; 10 nucleotides agree with TRBD2. The V segment lost 6 bases and the J segment 9 bases; nucleotides outside the gene matches: 9. CDR3 length: 14 amino acids. Germline V gives CDR1 SEHNR, CDR2 FQNEAQ (reference sequence). In DNA, the CDR3 is TGTGCCAGCAGACTCGAGCGGGAGGGAGGCACGCAGTATTTT. Encoded protein: CASRLEREGGTQYF.

The chain joins TRBV7-8 to TRBJ1-1, with 7 bases aligning to TRBD1. CDR1 and CDR2 from the germline V gene are SGHVS and FQNEAQ. The length of the CDR3 is 15 residues. V lost 5 bases and J lost 0; bases outside the gene matches: 6. The CDR3 DNA is TGTGCCAGCAGCCCCCGACAGGGTATGAACACTGAAGCTTTCTTT. It is translated as CASSPRQGMNTEAFF.

In its sample, this clone was seen once. The V and J genes are TRBV6-1 and TRBJ2-1, with D possibly TRBD2 on 6 matching bases. The V gene lost 8 bases and the J gene lost 3 bases, with 14 bases spanning the gap. Per germline, CDR1 MNHNS and CDR2 SASEGT. The CDR3 covers 14 residues. This chain's CDR3 is CASLRDSNYNEQFF. CDR3 coding DNA: TGTGCCAGCCTCCGGGACTCAAACTACAATGAGCAGTTCTTC.

Remarks on this clone: At one end, the junction sequence differs from germline, possibly due to a read error. The chain uses TRBV7-9 and TRBJ2-7; tentatively, D is TRBD2 (5 bases). The CDR3 sequence is 8 residues long. From germline, CDR1 is SEHNR and CDR2 FQNEAQ (reference sequence). The CDR3 loop reads CASSSGVF. The CDR3 nucleotides read TGTGCCAGCAGCTCCGGGGTCTTC.

The V call is TRBV21-1, the J call TRBJ1-2. TRBV21-1 is a pseudogene. The length of the CDR3 is 16 residues. For the CDR3, the DNA is TGTGCCAGCAGCAATCGGGGGGTAAACTGTAACTATGGCTACACCTTC. This gives the protein CASSNRGVNCNYGYTF.

The chain employs TRBV28 and TRBJ2-7, with 9 bases lining up with TRBD2. Per germline, CDR1 MDHEN and CDR2 SYDVKM. V gave up 6 bases and J gave up 3 bases; unmatched junction bases: 12. The length of the CDR3 is 16 residues. DNA for the CDR3: TGTGCCAGCAGCGGACCGAGTAGCGGGAGATTCTACGAGCAGTACTTC. The encoded protein is CASSGPSSGRFYEQYF.

V usage is TRBV10-3 and J usage is TRBJ1-1; D is perhaps TRBD1 (5 bases). There are 14 residues in the CDR3. Germline loops: CDR1 ENHRY, CDR2 SYGVKD. Trimming stripped 10 bases from V and 3 bases from J, with 18 bases between. CDR3 loop: CATNRGAPDTEAFF. CDR3 nucleotides: TGTGCCACGAACCGCGGGGCGCCGGACACTGAAGCTTTCTTT.

The chain is built from TRBV6-1 and TRBJ1-5, with D hard to call. The CDR3 has 18 amino acids. Germline CDR1 is MNHNS and CDR2 is SASEGT. V lost 1 base and J lost 0, with 16 bases in between. CDR3 sequence: CASSEVGEGRTSNQPQHF. The CDR3, as DNA: TGTGCCAGCAGTGAAGTCGGGGAGGGTCGTACTAGCAATCAGCCCCAGCATTTT.

Only one count was recorded for this clone. This CDR3 is CASSLVSQLQAFF. The CDR3 bases are TGTGCCAGCAGCTTAGTCTCCCAGTTACAAGCTTTCTTT. The V and J genes are TRBV11-2 and TRBJ1-1, with D unresolved. CDR1 and CDR2 (germline): SGHAT, FQNNGV. The CDR3 has 13 residues. Deletions cut 1 base from V and 9 bases from J, with 12 bases between.

This clone has more than one count but fewer than ten. The CDR3 DNA is TGTGCCAGCAGTTACTCGGAGCCCGAGCAGTACTTC. This codes for CASSYSEPEQYF. The chain combines TRBV6-6 with TRBJ2-7; D is uncertain. Germline lookup yields CDR1 MNHNY and CDR2 SVGAGI (reference sequence). V was cut by 0 bases and J by 6 bases, with 6 bases left in between. The CDR3 spans 12 residues.

The genes are TRBV5-1 and TRBJ2-2; TRBD1 aligns across 11 bases. This CDR3 has 15 amino acids. V trimming: 4 bases; J trimming: 5 bases; junction bases outside the gene matches: 4. Germline loops: CDR1 SGHRS, CDR2 YFSETQ. The CDR3 bases are TGCGCCAGCAGCGCTGGGACAGGGGGAACCGGGGAGCTGTTTTTT. It is translated as CASSAGTGGTGELFF. Drawing the rest from reference TRBV5-1 and TRBJ2-2, the complete variable domain is KAGVTQTPRYLIKTRGQQVTLSCSPISGHRSVSWYQQTPGQGLQFLFEYFSETQRNKGNFPGRFSGRQFSNSRSEMNVSTLELGDSALYLCASSAGTGGTGELFFGEGSRLTVL.

The chain has TRBV5-1 and TRBJ2-2; no clear D gene. V gave up 0 bases and J gave up 4 bases, with 4 bases separating them. The CDR3 is 13 residues long. The germline V gene has CDR1 SGHRS and CDR2 YFSETQ. The CDR3 DNA sequence: TGCGCCAGCAGCTTGGGGGCCACCGGGGAGCTGTTTTTT. Its translation: CASSLGATGELFF.

Only one count was recorded for this clone. The genes are TRBV6-5 and TRBJ1-1; D call uncertain. This CDR3 has 14 residues. CDR1 and CDR2 from the germline V gene are MNHEY and SVGAGI. The V and J ends lost 5 bases and 0 bases respectively, with 10 bases between them. CDR3 residues: CASSLAGMNTEAFF. DNA for the CDR3: TGTGCCAGCAGTCTTGCGGGTATGAACACTGAAGCTTTCTTT.

The rearrangement joins TRBV9 to TRBJ2-1; a weak D match, TRBD2 (7 bases). The germline V and J ends were trimmed by 4 bases and 9 bases, with 14 bases remaining between them. The CDR3 runs 13 residues. Germline V CDR1 and CDR2: SGDLS, YYNGEE. In DNA, the CDR3 is TGTGCCAGCAGCAGGGGGGGCACCCCTGAGCAGTTCTTC. This codes for CASSRGGTPEQFF.

The chain links TRBV7-9 to TRBJ2-5; 9 nucleotides agree with TRBD1. The CDR3 runs to 13 residues. Trimming cost V 8 bases and J 5 bases; bases outside gene matches: 6. Germline V CDR1 and CDR2: SEHNR, FQNEAQ (reference sequence). The CDR3 sequence: CASGDRGTETQYF. As DNA, the CDR3 is TGTGCCAGCGGAGACAGGGGGACGGAGACCCAGTACTTC.

The J gene is TRBJ2-5, the V gene TRBV10-3; 7 nucleotides align to TRBD1. The J call may not be correct, given that the DNA end is closer to TRBJ2-7. Germline loops: CDR1 ENHRY, CDR2 SYGVKD. The CDR3 spans 14 residues. The CDR3 DNA follows: TGTGCCATCAGTGAGTCAGGGGGCGGGTACGAGCAGTACTTC. Translated: CAISESGGGYEQYF.

The J gene is TRBJ2-1, the V gene TRBV28; the D is unclear. The CDR3 spans 15 residues. Between the trimmed V and J ends, which lost 3 bases and 7 bases, there was a span of 16 bases. Germline assignment: CDR1 MDHEN and CDR2 SYDVKM. The CDR3 sequence is CASSFGKDYYNEQFF. CDR3 nucleotide sequence: TGTGCCAGCAGTTTCGGTAAAGATTATTATAATGAGCAGTTCTTC.

In this sample, this clone turned up a few times. The rearrangement links TRBV25-1 to TRBJ1-3; TRBD1 might be the D (6 bases). V dropped 3 bases and J dropped 0 bases, with 6 bases sitting between them. The CDR3 spans 14 residues. Germline V lookup: CDR1 MGHDK, CDR2 SYGVNS. The CDR3 region has the DNA TGTGCCAGCAGTGAGACAGGCTCTGGAAACACCATATATTTT. Its translation: CASSETGSGNTIYF.

V usage is TRBV9 and J usage is TRBJ2-3; TRBD2 is a possible D gene (6 bases). Per germline, CDR1 SGDLS and CDR2 YYNGEE. The V gene lost 0 bases and the J gene lost 4 bases, with 9 bases spanning the gap. The CDR3 has 14 amino acids. DNA of the CDR3: TGTGCCAGCAGCGTAGGGGGGGTGGCAGATACGCAGTATTTT. Residues: CASSVGGVADTQYF.

The chain employs TRBV27 and TRBJ2-7; 9 bases map to TRBD1. The CDR3 has 15 amino acids. In germline, CDR1 is MNHEY, CDR2 SMNVEV (reference sequence). The V gene end was trimmed by 6 bases and the J gene end by 4 bases; junction bases not matched to a gene: 10. In DNA, the CDR3 is TGTGCCAGCAGCGCACCGGGACAGGGTCGTTACGAGCAGTACTTC. Its protein product is CASSAPGQGRYEQYF.

This rearrangement joins TRBV30 to TRBJ2-3; 9 nucleotides line up with TRBD2. The germline V gene has CDR1 GTSNPN and CDR2 SVGIG (reference sequence). This CDR3 comprises 15 residues. After removal of 1 base from V and 3 bases from J, the junction contained 5 bases not matched to a gene. CDR3 sequence reads: CAWSATSGSTDTQYF. In DNA form, the CDR3 reads TGTGCCTGGAGTGCAACTAGCGGGTCAACAGATACGCAGTATTTT. Combining the CDR3 with reference TRBV30 and TRBJ2-3 gives the whole variable domain SQTIHQWPATLVQPVGSPLSLECTVEGTSNPNLYWYRQAAGRGLQLLFYSVGIGQISSEVPQNLSASRPQDRQFILSSKKLLLSDSGFYLCAWSATSGSTDTQYFGPGTRLTVL.

The chain uses TRBV27 and TRBJ2-5, with a possible D match to TRBD1 (6 bases). The better agreement between TRBJ2-7 and the DNA end casts doubt on the J call. The CDR3 covers 14 residues. Germline V gene sequence: CDR1 MNHEY, CDR2 SMNVEV (reference sequence). The CDR3 sequence is CASSLGGQSYEQYF. The CDR3 DNA reads TGTGCCAGCAGTTTAGGCGGACAGTCCTACGAGCAGTACTTC.

Concerning this clone itself: The junction departs from the called germline gene at one end, perhaps through a read error. The chain recombines TRBV7-7 with TRBJ2-5; 7 bases line up with TRBD2. Per the germline V gene, CDR1 is SSHAT and CDR2 is FNYEAQ (reference sequence). CDR3 length: 15 amino acids. The CDR3 DNA reads TGTGCTAGCAGCTTAGGGACTACGAGACAAGAGACCCAGTACTTC. It codes for CASSLGTTRQETQYF.

As for this clone: The identical CDR3 is also encoded by other nucleotide sequences in the sample. The genes are TRBV5-4 and TRBJ2-7, with 12 bases aligning to TRBD2. The germline gives CDR1 SGHNT, CDR2 YYREEE (reference sequence). There are 11 residues in the CDR3. The ends lost 7 bases at V and 13 bases at J; junction bases unmatched: 6. CDR3 DNA: TGTGCCAGCTCTAGCGGGAGGGCCTCTTACTTC. It is translated as CASSSGRASYF.

The J gene is TRBJ2-3, the V gene TRBV5-1, with TRBD2 matching 11 bases. The CDR3 is 18 residues long. CDR1 is SGHRS, CDR2 YFSETQ, per germline. Trimming cost V 4 bases and J 0 bases; bases outside gene matches: 10. The CDR3 sequence is CASSPGTSGTPSTDTQYF. The CDR3 nucleotides read TGCGCCAGCAGCCCCGGGACTAGCGGTACACCTAGCACAGATACGCAGTATTTT.

This chain joins TRBV14 and TRBJ2-7, with D perhaps TRBD2 (5 bases). Germline V CDR1 and CDR2: SGHDN, FVKESK. The germline V and J ends were trimmed by 1 base and 4 bases, with 17 bases remaining between them. This CDR3 has 16 amino acids. CDR3 loop: CASSQVTGRNLYEQYF. For the CDR3, the DNA is TGTGCCAGCAGCCAAGTTACGGGAAGGAACTTGTACGAGCAGTACTTC.